What follows is one T cell receptor (beta chain) and its context. It has no known antigen specificity. No much larger clone is present one base from it, and per-base qualities are unavailable. This sample was taken from a study of a mutant IDH1 vaccine in newly diagnosed glioma (dated by TCRdb to about 2021). Notes on the research overall: Patients received eight vaccinations in weeks 1, 3, 5, 7, 11, 15, 19 and 23, corresponding to visits V03 through V10. Vaccination started 4-6 weeks after radiotherapy alone, or was given together with temozolomide cycles in the groups whose treatment included chemotherapy. Of the 25 to 35 treated patients, approximately 62% were male and roughly 38% were female, and a mean age of approximately 40 years was recorded. Before enrollment, patients had received standard therapy of radiotherapy alone, temozolomide alone, or radiochemotherapy with temozolomide; most received the combination. Peripheral blood samples were drawn at six visits, namely V03 (baseline), V05, V07, V10, V12 and V13. Longitudinal TCRB deep sequencing was done for 25 to 30 treated patients, wherever samples were available for exploratory analyses. The study at large found these results: Pseudoprogression appeared unrelated to alterations in the top peripheral T cell clonotypes detected by TCRB sequencing. Selection of PBMC samples for TCRB deep sequencing was based on availability. The authors noted that analyses of patient blood samples could not be reproduced because of sample limitations. Immune responses induced by the vaccine were seen in 90% to 95% of patients across multiple MHC alleles.

Spanning cysteine to phenylalanine, the CDR3 consists of 16 amino acids. The retained sequence is limited to the CDR3, 48 bases, with the frame set at the first base. CDR1 and CDR2 were assigned from the germline V gene as SGHVS and FQNEAQ. V loses 2 bases of germline sequence and J loses 7 bases, and the interval between the two ends is 15 bases. The time point label corresponds to: week 23, last vaccination. Each vaccine dose was 300 ug of a 20-mer mutant IDH1 peptide in Montanide, given subcutaneously with topical imiquimod. The donors had newly diagnosed IDH1-mutant astrocytomas of WHO grade 3 or 4 that showed loss of nuclear ATRX. The samples were drawn from NOA16, a multicentre, single-arm, open-label phase I trial in Germany that tested a mutant IDH1 peptide vaccine in humans for the first time. The DNeasy Blood and Tissue Kit was used to extract genomic DNA from EDTA blood for TCRB sequencing.

The library was produced with the immunoSEQ multiplex PCR assay. Following the manufacturer's protocol, the hsTCRB Kit was used to amplify rearranged TCR beta chain sequences. TCRB libraries were sequenced on an Illumina MiSeq. The paper's processing steps were these. Demultiplexing, trimming and gene mapping were performed with the kit vendor's proprietary platform. The immuneACCESS repertoire file appears here via TCRdb, limited to in-frame rearrangements. These files lack a portion of the clones; in checked studies, under half of the deficit traces to unresolved V genes, and the cause of the others is not known. V, J and clone size are taken as reported in that table, and D and trimming were inferred from the DNA itself. The table for this sample lists tens of thousands of clones; approximately 80% of them were counted only once. The ten largest clones take up 6.2% of the sample.

Material: PBMCs, obtained from a glioma patient whose treatment included an IDH1 peptide vaccine. The chain employs TRBV7-8 and TRBJ1-6; confidence is insufficient to name the D gene. This clonotype was obtained from a man in his forties with glioma. This receptor has the CDR3 CASSLRAVVTNSPLHF. The DNA sequence follows: TGTGCCAGCAGCTTACGGGCAGTGGTAACCAATTCACCCCTCCACTTT.